Included here is one T cell receptor (beta chain) sequence, with context. Its matching antigen is unknown. The data originate from a study of cytomegalovirus exposure and HLA in healthy donors. Study-level information: The study placed around 85% of its approximately 400 genotyped donors in the Caucasian-associated ancestry cluster. Study-level results: After further analysis at a later stage, 16,951 TCR beta sequences were associated with HLA alleles at 0.05 false discovery rate. Accurate prediction of HLA-A and HLA-B alleles (for most subjects) was reportedly achieved from TCR beta sequences.

This PCR relied on a set of 60 Vbeta primers and 13 Jbeta primers. Produced via immunoSEQ multiplex PCR; TCRdb's table is partial and in-frame only. The sample holds approximately 69,000 clones, around 74% seen once. Trimming took 6 bases from V and 3 from J; bases not matched to a gene: 8. The CDR3 is 16 amino acids. Per germline, CDR1 SNHLY and CDR2 FYNNEI. This clonotype originated in a woman aged 25 to 39 in good health and CMV-seropositive. The chain combines TRBV2 with TRBJ2-2, with 9 bases identical to TRBD1. Sequencing input: PBMCs. CDR3 sequence (DNA): TGTGCCAGCAGCCCGGGACAGGGTGGGGACACCGGGGAGCTGTTTTTT. Its protein is CASSPGQGGDTGELFF.